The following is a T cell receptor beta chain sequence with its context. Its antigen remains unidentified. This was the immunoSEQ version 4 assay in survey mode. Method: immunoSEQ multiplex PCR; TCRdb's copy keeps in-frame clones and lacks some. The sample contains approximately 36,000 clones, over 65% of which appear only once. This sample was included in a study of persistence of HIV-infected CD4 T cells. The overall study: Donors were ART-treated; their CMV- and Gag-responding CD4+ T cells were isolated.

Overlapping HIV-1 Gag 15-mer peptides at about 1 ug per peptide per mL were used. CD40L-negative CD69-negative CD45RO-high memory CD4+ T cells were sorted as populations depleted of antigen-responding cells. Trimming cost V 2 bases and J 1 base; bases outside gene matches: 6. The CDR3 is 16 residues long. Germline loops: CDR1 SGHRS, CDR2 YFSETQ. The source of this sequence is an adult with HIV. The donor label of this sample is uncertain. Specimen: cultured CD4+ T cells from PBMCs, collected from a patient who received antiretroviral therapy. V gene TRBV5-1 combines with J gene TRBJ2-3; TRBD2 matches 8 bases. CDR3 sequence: CASSFLAGGGTDTQYF. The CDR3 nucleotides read TGCGCCAGCAGCTTCCTCGCGGGGGGTGGCACAGATACGCAGTATTTT.